The source of this T cell receptor beta chain is a study of T cell responses to AZD1222 COVID-19 vaccine. Regarding the study as a whole: At baseline, seropositivity was found in only 5 to 7 AZD1222 recipients. Unmutated variant regions are reportedly the target of nearly half of TCRs that are spike-specific. White British donors predominated, females outnumbered males, and clonal diversity was possibly underestimated.

TCRdb keeps only in-frame clones here, not all; method: immunoSEQ multiplex PCR. This sample yields 75,000 to 90,000 clones, of which approximately 85% are seen a single time; about 3% belongs to the top ten. This clone was detected only a few times. Antigen unknown. The CDR3 covers 14 residues. Germline V CDR1 and CDR2: GTSNPN, SVGIG (reference sequence). Trimming removed 0 bases at V and 2 bases at J, with 8 bases between. Sequencing used peripheral blood, obtained 28 days after the second AZD1222 dose. The J gene is TRBJ1-5, the V gene TRBV30; TRBD1 might be the D (5 bases). The clonotype comes from an adult who received the AZD1222 COVID-19 vaccine. The CDR3 region is CAWSVQEGNQPQHF. The CDR3 DNA follows: TGTGCCTGGAGTGTACAGGAAGGCAATCAGCCCCAGCATTTT.